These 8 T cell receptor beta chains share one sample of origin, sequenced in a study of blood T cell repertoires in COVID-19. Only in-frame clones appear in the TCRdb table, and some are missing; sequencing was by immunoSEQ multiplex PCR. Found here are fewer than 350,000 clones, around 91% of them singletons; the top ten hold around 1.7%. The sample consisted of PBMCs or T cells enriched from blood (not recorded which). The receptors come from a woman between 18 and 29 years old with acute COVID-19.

CDR3 bases: TGTGCCAGCAGTCACCTTAGTGCCTTAGCCGAGCAGTACTTC. Translating gives CASSHLSALAEQYF. The rearrangement links TRBV6-6 to TRBJ2-7; no firm D call. This CDR3 comprises 14 residues. Per the germline V gene, CDR1 is MNHNY and CDR2 is SVGAGI (reference sequence). Between the trimmed V and J ends, which lost 5 bases and 6 bases, there was a span of 17 bases.

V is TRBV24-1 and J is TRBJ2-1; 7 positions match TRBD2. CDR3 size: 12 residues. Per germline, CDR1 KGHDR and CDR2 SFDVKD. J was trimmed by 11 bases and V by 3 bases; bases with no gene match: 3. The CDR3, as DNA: TGTGCCACCAGTGATCAAAGCGGGAAGCAGTTCTTC. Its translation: CATSDQSGKQFF.

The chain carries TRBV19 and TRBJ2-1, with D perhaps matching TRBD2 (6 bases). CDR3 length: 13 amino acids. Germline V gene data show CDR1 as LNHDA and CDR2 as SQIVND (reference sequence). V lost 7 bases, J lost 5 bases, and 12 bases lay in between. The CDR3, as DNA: TGTGCCAGTAAGAGGCCGGGAGACAATGAGCAGTTCTTC. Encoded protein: CASKRPGDNEQFF.

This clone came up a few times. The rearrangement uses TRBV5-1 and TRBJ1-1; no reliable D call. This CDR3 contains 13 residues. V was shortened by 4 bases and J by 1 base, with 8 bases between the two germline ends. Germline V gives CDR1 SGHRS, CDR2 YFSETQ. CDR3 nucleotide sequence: TGCGCCAGCAGCCTGGGCGCGAACACTGAAGCTTTCTTT. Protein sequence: CASSLGANTEAFF.

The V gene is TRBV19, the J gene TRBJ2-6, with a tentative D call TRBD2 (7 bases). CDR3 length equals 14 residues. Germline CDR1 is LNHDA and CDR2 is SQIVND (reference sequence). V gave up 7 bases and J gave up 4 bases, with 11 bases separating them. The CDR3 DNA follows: TGTGCCAGTATACGGGGGGCCGGGGCCAACGTCCTGACTTTC. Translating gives CASIRGAGANVLTF.

Here the CDR3 DNA reads TGTGCCAGCAGCCACATTGGGAGGGACTCCTACAATGAGCAGTTCTTC. The encoded protein is CASSHIGRDSYNEQFF. The genes are TRBV7-8 and TRBJ2-1, with TRBD2 matching 7 bases. Germline values: CDR1 SGHVS, CDR2 FQNEAQ. The junction had 7 bases not matched to a gene; V was cut back by 5 bases and J by 0 bases. The length of the CDR3 is 16 residues. Filled out from reference TRBV7-8 and TRBJ2-1, the complete variable domain reads GAGVSQSPRYKVAKRGQDVALRCDPISGHVSLFWYQQALGQGPEFLTYFQNEAQLDKSGLPSDRFFAERPEGSVSTLKIQRTQQEDSAVYLCASSHIGRDSYNEQFFGPGTRLTVL.

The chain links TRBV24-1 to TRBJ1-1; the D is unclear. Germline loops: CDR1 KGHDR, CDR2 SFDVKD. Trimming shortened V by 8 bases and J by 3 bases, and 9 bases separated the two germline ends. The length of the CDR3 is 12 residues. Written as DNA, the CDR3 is TGTGCCACCACTCCCCGGGACACTGAAGCTTTCTTT. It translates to CATTPRDTEAFF.

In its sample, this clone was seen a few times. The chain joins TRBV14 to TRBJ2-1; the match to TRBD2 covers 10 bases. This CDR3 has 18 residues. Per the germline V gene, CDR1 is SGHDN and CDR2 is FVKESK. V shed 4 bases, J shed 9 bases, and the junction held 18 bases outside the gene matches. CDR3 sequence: CASSLSGARASGSGEQFF. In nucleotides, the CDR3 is TGTGCCAGCAGCCTAAGTGGGGCCCGGGCTAGCGGGAGCGGTGAGCAGTTCTTC.